The 4 T cell receptor beta chains in this list originate from one sample, sequenced in a study of identical twins listed by TCRdb under 2016. The receptor library was made with 5' RACE. Reads for this sample came from an Illumina HiSeq 2000. TCRdb reprocessing: public reads trimmed at Q25 with fastp, clones called with MiXCR, in-frame beta chains kept. Every distinct CDR3 protein forms one entry, paired with its most common genes and DNA. The sample includes around 570,000 distinct CDR3 sequences, with roughly 9.9% observed a single time. The ten largest clones add up to around 3.1% of the sample. The same data also went into a second study, on yellow fever vaccine responses in identical twins.

Sequencing used PBMCs. The receptors were sampled from a woman between 18 and 29 years old in good health.

This clonotype was found many times. The V gene is TRBV12-3 or TRBV12-4, the J gene TRBJ2-7; TRBD1 or TRBD2 may be the D gene (5 bases each). The CDR3 length is 13 residues. Trimming removed 5 bases from V and 4 bases from J, with 12 bases in between. The CDR3 is CASSPGREYEQYF. In DNA form, the CDR3 reads TGTGCCAGCAGTCCGGGCAGGGAGTACGAGCAGTACTTC.

This clonotype was detected a few times. The J gene is TRBJ2-1, the V gene TRBV5-6, with no clear D. Germline V lookup: CDR1 SGHDT, CDR2 YYEEEE. Trimming cost V 4 bases and J 0 bases, with 8 bases left between them. The CDR3 spans 14 residues. This chain's CDR3 is CASSPGFSYNEQFF. The DNA for the CDR3 is TGTGCCAGCAGCCCGGGTTTCTCCTACAATGAGCAGTTCTTC.

The rearrangement joins TRBV9 to TRBJ2-5; D may be TRBD2 (6 bases). CDR1 and CDR2 (germline): SGDLS, YYNGEE. CDR3 length: 13 amino acids. The V end lost 6 bases, the J end lost 5 bases, and 14 bases lay between the germline ends. The CDR3 sequence: CASNRDFEETQYF. In DNA form, the CDR3 reads TGTGCCAGCAACCGGGACTTTGAGGAGACCCAGTACTTC.

This clonotype was found many times. The CDR3 DNA reads TGTGCCAGCAAGGCCGGTCACTACGAGCAGTACTTC. It codes for CASKAGHYEQYF. The chain links TRBV6-6 to TRBJ2-7, with no clear D. In germline, CDR1 is MNHNY, CDR2 SVGAGI (reference sequence). Trimming pared 7 bases from V and 3 bases from J, leaving 10 bases between. This CDR3 comprises 12 residues.